This record concerns one TCR beta chain sequence. This clone was seen a handful of times. The target of this receptor is not known. Base qualities are missing; no much larger clone stands one base away. Other DNA variants within this sample encode the same CDR3. The time point label for this specimen denotes: baseline before first vaccination. Samples from vaccinated people were obtained from the UK trials COV001 and COV002, which included a single-blind randomized controlled phase 2/3 trial of AZD1222 (ChAdOx1 nCoV-19) in healthy adults. Trial participant PBMC samples were collected at day 0 and day 28 after the second dose for TCRbeta chain sequencing. The CDR3 regions of human TCRbeta chains were analyzed by immunosequencing. As for the original processing: TCRs in the repertoires were compared against a reference library of SARS-CoV-2-specific TCRs that had been generated with the MIRA antigen-specificity platform. Breadth meant the fraction of unique TCRs that were SARS-CoV-2-associated, whereas depth meant the fraction of total T cells that were SARS-CoV-2-associated. Using the MIRA data, every spike-specific TCR was mapped to the spike region that the TCR reacted to and assigned to either a CD4 or a CD8 class. Log10-transformed breadth and depth values were compared by one-way ANOVA with Sidak's multiple comparisons tests. Drawn from immuneACCESS, this table holds only the in-frame rearrangements with V and J called that TCRdb kept. Clones are partly lost; checked studies trace under half to an unresolved V gene and leave the rest unexplained. V, J and clone size reflect that table, while D and trimming were determined from the DNA. This sample comprises about 120,000 clones, about 87% of them detected only once. The ten biggest clones cover approximately 8.4% of the sample.

The CDR3 goes from the cysteine to the phenylalanine over 11 residues. Only the CDR3 part of the read is kept: 33 bases, read in frame from the first base. Trimming removed 7 bases from V and 1 base from J, leaving 4 bases between the germline ends. CDR1 and CDR2 are drawn from the germline V gene: MDHEN, SYDVKM. This specimen comes from a study of T cell responses to AZD1222 COVID-19 vaccine (dated by TCRdb to the early 2020s). In the study overall: AZD1222 recipients given second doses at about 4 weeks or at about 12 weeks were pooled, since spike-specific TCR depth and breadth were not found to differ between the two schedules. Trial participants were enrolled by age into 18-55, 56-69 and 70-plus year subgroups, with about 150, 27 and 61 TCR-sequenced participants respectively. TCR sequencing was performed for roughly 250 trial participants, of whom around 200 were given two doses of AZD1222 and some 26 were given two doses of MenACWY control vaccine.

The paper's findings and limits, for the study overall: The whole spike protein was spanned by vaccine-associated CD4 TCRs, and dominant responses were seen in regions 160-218 and 743-854. Reportedly, almost half of the unique spike-specific TCRs recognized epitopes lying outside the regions that are mutated in the B.1.351 and B.1.1.7 variants. Participants were mostly white British and included more females than males, and it was suggested by the authors that clonal diversity may have been underestimated. Because no day 14 peak-response samples were available, repertoires were characterized only after the peak T cell response. After two AZD1222 doses, both the breadth and the depth of spike-specific TCRs were significantly higher than at day 0 and than in MenACWY recipients. Conclusions about previously exposed vaccinees were limited because only six AZD1222 recipients were SARS-CoV-2 seropositive at baseline. In the small 56-69-year group, the increase in depth fell short of significance, most likely because of low power.

This TCR came from an adult in good health. The material was peripheral blood, obtained on day 0 of AZD1222 vaccination. The V gene is TRBV28 and the J gene is TRBJ1-1, with the D gene uncertain. The bases are TGTGCCAGCATCTCGAACACTGAAGCTTTCTTT. It specifies CASISNTEAFF.